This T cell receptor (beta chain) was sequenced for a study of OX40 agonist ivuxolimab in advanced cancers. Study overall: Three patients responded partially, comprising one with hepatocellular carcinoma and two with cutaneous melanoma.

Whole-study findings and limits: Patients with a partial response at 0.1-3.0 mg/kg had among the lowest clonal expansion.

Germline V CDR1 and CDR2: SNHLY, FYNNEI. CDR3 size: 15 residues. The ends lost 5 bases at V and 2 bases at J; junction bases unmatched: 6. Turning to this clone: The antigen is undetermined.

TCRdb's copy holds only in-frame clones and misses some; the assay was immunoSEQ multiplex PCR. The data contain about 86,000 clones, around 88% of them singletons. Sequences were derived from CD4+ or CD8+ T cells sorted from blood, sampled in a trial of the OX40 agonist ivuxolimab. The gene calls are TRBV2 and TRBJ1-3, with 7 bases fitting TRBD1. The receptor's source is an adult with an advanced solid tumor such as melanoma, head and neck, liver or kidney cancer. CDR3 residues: CASSLDRAAGNTIYF. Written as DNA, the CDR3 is TGTGCCAGCAGTCTTGACAGGGCTGCTGGAAACACCATATATTTT.